This TCR beta chain was recorded in a study of OX40 agonist ivuxolimab in advanced cancers. On the study more broadly: The patients got ivuxolimab, which is an agonistic anti-OX40 (CD134) antibody. Dosing consisted of intravenous ivuxolimab at 0.01 to 10 mg/kg every 2 weeks.

Clones were read by immunoSEQ multiplex PCR, and TCRdb kept only the in-frame ones, dropping some. Seen here are 50,000 to 70,000 clones, over 75% observed once, and the top ten hold roughly an eighth. Germline-derived CDR1 and CDR2 are ENHRY and SYGVKD. The CDR3 runs to 15 residues. V was pared by 2 bases and J by 8 bases, with 5 bases of the junction left unmatched. This rearrangement joins TRBV10-3 to TRBJ2-1; 11 bases line up with TRBD1. The sequence was collected from an adult with an advanced solid tumor such as melanoma, head and neck, liver or kidney cancer. The sample here was CD4+ or CD8+ T cells sorted from blood, taken in a trial of the OX40 agonist ivuxolimab. Here the CDR3 DNA reads TGTGCCATCAGTGAGCCCGGGACAGGGGGTGATGAGCAGTTCTTC. This sequence encodes CAISEPGTGGDEQFF.